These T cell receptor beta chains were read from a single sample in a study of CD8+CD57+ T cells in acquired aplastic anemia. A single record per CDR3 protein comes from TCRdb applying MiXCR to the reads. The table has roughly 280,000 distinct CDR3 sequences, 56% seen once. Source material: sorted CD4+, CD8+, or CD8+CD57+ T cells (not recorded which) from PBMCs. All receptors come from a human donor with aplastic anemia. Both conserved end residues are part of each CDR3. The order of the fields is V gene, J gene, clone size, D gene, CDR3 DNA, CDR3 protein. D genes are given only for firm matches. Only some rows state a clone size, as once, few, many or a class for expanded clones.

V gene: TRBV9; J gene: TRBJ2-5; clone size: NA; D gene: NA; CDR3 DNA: TGTGCCAGCAGCGATATTAGACAATACCAAGAGACCCAGTACTTC; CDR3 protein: CASSDIRQYQETQYF
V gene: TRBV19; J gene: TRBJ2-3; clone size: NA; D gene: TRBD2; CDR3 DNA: TGTGCCAGTAGTATGGGCGGGGGGCCCACAGATACGCAGTATTTT; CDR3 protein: CASSMGGGPTDTQYF
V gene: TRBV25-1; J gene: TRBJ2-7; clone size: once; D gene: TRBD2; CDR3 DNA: TGTGCCAGCAGTGCAGGACTAGCGATAGTGGGCGAGCAGTACTTC; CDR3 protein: CASSAGLAIVGEQYF
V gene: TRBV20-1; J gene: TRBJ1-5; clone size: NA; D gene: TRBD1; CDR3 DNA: TGCAGTGCTAGAATTCCACAGGGGAATCAGCCCCAGCATTTT; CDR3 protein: CSARIPQGNQPQHF
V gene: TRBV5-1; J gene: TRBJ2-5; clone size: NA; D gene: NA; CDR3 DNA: TGCGCCAGTAGTATTCAGGGATCCCAAGAGACCCAGTACTTC; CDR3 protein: CASSIQGSQETQYF
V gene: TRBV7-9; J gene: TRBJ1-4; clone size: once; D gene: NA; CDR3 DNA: TGTGCCAGCAGCCCCCCCCCAGCGAGTAATGAAAAACTGTTTTTT; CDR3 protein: CASSPPPASNEKLFF
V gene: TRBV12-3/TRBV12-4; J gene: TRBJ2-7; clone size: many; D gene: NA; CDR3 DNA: TGTGCCAGCAGTTTGTCCGAGGTCTACGAGCAGTACTTC; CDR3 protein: CASSLSEVYEQYF
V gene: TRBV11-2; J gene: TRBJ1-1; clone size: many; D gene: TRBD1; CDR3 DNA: TGTGCCAGCAGCTTACCGGGACAGGGGAACACTGAAGCTTTCTTT; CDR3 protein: CASSLPGQGNTEAFF
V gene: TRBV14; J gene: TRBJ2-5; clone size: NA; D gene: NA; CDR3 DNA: TGTGCCAGCAGCTCAATCATCGGGGACTGGGAGACCCAGTACTTC; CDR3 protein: CASSSIIGDWETQYF
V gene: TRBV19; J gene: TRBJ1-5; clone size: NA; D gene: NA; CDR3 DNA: TGTGCCACCTGGGACCTAAGCAATCAGCCCCAGCATTTT; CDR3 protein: CATWDLSNQPQHF
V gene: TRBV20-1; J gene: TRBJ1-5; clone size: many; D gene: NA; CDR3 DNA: TGCAGTGCTAGAGTGTCGTTAGGGAACTCCAATCAGCCCCAGCATTTT; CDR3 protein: CSARVSLGNSNQPQHF
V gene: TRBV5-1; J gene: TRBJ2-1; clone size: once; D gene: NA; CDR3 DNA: TGCGCCAGCAGCTTAGGAGGGATATCCAACAATGAGCAGTTCTTC; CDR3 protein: CASSLGGISNNEQFF
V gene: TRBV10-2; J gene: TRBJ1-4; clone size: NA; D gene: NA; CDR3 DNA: TGCGCCAGCAGTCTCAACACTCTAGGACTGTTTTTT; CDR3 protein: CASSLNTLGLFF
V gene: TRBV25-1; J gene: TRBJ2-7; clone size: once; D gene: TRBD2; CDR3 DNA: TGTGCCAGCAGCCCAAGAGGCCTAGCGGACTACGAGCAGTACTTC; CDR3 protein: CASSPRGLADYEQYF
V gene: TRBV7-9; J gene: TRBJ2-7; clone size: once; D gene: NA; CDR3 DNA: TGTGCCAGCAGCTTAGTTCCTACGGAAACGGGGCAGTACTTC; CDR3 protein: CASSLVPTETGQYF
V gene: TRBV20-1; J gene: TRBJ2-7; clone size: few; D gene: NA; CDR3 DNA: TGCAGTGCTAGGGAGACCGGGCCCTACGAGCAGTACTTC; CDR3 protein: CSARETGPYEQYF
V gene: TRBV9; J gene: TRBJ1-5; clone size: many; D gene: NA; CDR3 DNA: TGTGCCAGCAGCGTAGGAAGCCAGGGTAATCAGCCCCAGCATTTT; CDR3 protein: CASSVGSQGNQPQHF
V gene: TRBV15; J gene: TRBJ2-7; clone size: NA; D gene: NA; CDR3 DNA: TGTGCCACCAGCGAGGACTTTTTGGCAGCAAACATAGCCTACGAGCAGTACTTC; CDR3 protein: CATSEDFLAANIAYEQYF
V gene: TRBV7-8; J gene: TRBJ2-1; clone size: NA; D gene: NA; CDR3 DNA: TGTGCCAGCAGCCAGGGAATTACCGACAATGAGCAGTTCTTC; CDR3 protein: CASSQGITDNEQFF
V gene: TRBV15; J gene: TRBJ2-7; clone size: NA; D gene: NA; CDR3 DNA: TGTGCCACCAGCAGTTACGGCCTGGGGTCGATCGGGGACTACGAGCAGTACTTC; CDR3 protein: CATSSYGLGSIGDYEQYF
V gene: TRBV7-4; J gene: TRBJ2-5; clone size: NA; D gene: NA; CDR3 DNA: TGTGCCAGCAGCTTCCCGGGGTGGGGCCAGTACTTC; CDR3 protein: CASSFPGWGQYF
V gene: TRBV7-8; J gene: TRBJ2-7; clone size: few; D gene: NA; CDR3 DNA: TGTGCCAGCAGCTTAGCGGCAGGGGTAAGCTCCTACGAGCAGTACTTC; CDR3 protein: CASSLAAGVSSYEQYF
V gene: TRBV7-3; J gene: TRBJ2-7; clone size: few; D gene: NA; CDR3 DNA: TGTGCCAGCAGCCCTCAGACAGGCGACGAGAAGTACTTC; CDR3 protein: CASSPQTGDEKYF
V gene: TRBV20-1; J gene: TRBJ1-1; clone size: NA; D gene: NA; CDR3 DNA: TGCAGTGCGGCACACAGGGTGTTCACTGAAGCTTTCTTT; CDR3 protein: CSAAHRVFTEAFF
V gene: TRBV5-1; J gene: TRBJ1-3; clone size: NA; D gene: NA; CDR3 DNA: TGCGCCAGCAGCTTGGACGTCGTGGCGGGAAACACCATATATTTT; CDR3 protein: CASSLDVVAGNTIYF
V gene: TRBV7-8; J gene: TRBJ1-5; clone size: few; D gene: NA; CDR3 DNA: TGTGCCAGCAGCTCCCATCCACAGGGAAGCAATCAGCCCCAGCATTTT; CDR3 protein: CASSSHPQGSNQPQHF
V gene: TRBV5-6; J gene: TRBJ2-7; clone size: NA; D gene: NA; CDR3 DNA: TGTGCCAGCAGCCCGGCGGCTAACGAGCAGTACTTC; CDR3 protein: CASSPAANEQYF
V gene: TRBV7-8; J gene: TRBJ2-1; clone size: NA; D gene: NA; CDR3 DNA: TGTGCCAGCAGCATCCAACCCACTAGCTATGAGCAGTTCTTC; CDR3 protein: CASSIQPTSYEQFF
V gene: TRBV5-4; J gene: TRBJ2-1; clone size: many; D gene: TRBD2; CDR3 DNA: TGTGCCAGCAGCTTGATGACTAGCGGATACAATGAGCAGTTCTTC; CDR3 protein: CASSLMTSGYNEQFF
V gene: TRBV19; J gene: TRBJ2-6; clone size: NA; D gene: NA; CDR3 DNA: TGTGCCAGTACTCTAGGGACGAGGGCCAACGTCCTGACTTTC; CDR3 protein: CASTLGTRANVLTF
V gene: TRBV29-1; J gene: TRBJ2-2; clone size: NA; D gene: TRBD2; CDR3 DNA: TGCAGCGTTGAACTAGCGGAGGCGACCTACACCGGGGAGCTGTTTTTT; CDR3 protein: CSVELAEATYTGELFF
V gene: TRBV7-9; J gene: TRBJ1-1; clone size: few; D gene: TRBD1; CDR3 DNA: TGTGCCTGGAGCAACTACAGGGGCCGCGCGTCCCGCGGCCAGAACACTGAAGCTTTCTTT; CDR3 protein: CAWSNYRGRASRGQNTEAFF
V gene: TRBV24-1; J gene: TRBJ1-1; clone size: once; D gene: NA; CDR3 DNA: TGTGCCACCAGTTTTGGTCTGGGCACTGAAGCTTTCTTT; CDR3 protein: CATSFGLGTEAFF
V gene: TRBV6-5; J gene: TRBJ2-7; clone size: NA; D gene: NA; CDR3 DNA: TGTGCCAGCAGTTACGTCACAGAGCAGTACTTC; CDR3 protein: CASSYVTEQYF
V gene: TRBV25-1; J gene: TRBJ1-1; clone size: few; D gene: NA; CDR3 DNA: TGTGCCAGCAGGCAAATAGGGCGGATGAACACTGAAGCTTTCTTT; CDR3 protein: CASRQIGRMNTEAFF
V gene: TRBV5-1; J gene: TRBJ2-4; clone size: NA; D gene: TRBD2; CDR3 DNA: TGCGCCAGCAAGCTTGAGCTAGCGGGGGGGTCCTCTGACGGCAAAAACATTCAGTACTTC; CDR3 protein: CASKLELAGGSSDGKNIQYF
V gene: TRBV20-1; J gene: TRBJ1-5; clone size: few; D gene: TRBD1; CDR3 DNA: TGCAGTGCTAAAGCTGGACAGGGGCATCAGCCCCAGCATTTT; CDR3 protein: CSAKAGQGHQPQHF
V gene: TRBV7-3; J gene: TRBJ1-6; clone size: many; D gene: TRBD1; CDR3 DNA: TGTGCCAGCAGCCTCCACGGGGGGGACAGGGCTGATAATTCACCCCTCCACTTT; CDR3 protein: CASSLHGGDRADNSPLHF
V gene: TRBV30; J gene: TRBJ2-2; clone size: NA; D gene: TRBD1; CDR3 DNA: TGTGCCTGGAGTCAACCGGGACAGGGGGCCTCCGGGGAGCTGTTTTTT; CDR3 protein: CAWSQPGQGASGELFF
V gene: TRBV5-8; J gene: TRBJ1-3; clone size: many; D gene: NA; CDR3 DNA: TGTGCCAGCAGCTTGGATACTTTGACCTCTGGAAACACCATATATTTT; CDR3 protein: CASSLDTLTSGNTIYF
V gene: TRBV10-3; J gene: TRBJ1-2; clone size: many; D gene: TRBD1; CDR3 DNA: TGTGCCATCGGTCTCCGGGACAGTGAGTACGGCTACACCTTC; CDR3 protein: CAIGLRDSEYGYTF
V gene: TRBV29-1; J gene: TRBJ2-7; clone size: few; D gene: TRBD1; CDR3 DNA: TGCAGCGCCAGGGACAGGTCGGTGGTCGAGCAGTACTTC; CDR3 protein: CSARDRSVVEQYF
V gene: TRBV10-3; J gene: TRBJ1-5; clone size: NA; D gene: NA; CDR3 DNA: TGTGCCATCAGTGGAAGTAATCAGCCCCAGCATTTT; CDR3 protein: CAISGSNQPQHF